The sequence of this TCR beta chain was determined in a study of identical twins. Study-wide findings and caveats: Alpha sequences out of frame and shared by twins had excess low generation probability. Modelling underestimated the level of out-of-frame TCR alpha sharing observed in monozygotic twins.

Each cDNA held unique molecular identifiers, and template switching gave it a universal primer site. MiXCR, run by TCRdb on the 5' RACE reads, gives a single entry per CDR3 protein. The sample has a few hundred thousand distinct CDR3 sequences; 8% to 9% are singletons. Notes on this clonotype: Its target is not known.

This sample was also put to use in a study of yellow fever vaccine responses in identical twins. That work contributes: Reportedly, the response of twins' T cells to the vaccine seemed partly convergent, partly personalized.

Sequenced material: memory (CD45RO+) T cells sorted from blood. This clonotype was obtained from a woman under 30 in good health.

The CDR3 spells CASSLAFLAEQFF. The CDR3 region has the DNA TGTGCCAGCAGTTTAGCGTTCCTAGCGGAGCAGTTCTTC. V usage is TRBV12-3 or TRBV12-4 and J usage is TRBJ2-1, with D possibly matching TRBD2 (6 bases). The CDR3 is 13 residues long. Between the trimmed V and J ends, which lost 0 bases and 10 bases, there was a span of 10 bases.